The TCR beta chain under discussion was sequenced for a study of T cells after yellow fever vaccination. TCRdb called the 5' RACE reads again in MiXCR, with one record for every CDR3 protein. In the table there are approximately 300,000 distinct CDR3 sequences, 7.5% to 9% of which are singletons. The specimen comprised PBMCs, sampled on the day of the first yellow fever vaccination. The receptor was isolated from a man aged 18 to 30 who received the YFV17D yellow fever vaccine.

The CDR3: CASSPTTRLQETQYF. The CDR3 nucleotides are TGTGCCAGCAGCCCAACGACTAGACTTCAAGAGACCCAGTACTTC. The chain is built from TRBV7-9 and TRBJ2-5; the D gene is possibly TRBD2 (6 bases). CDR1 SEHNR and CDR2 FQNEAQ come from the germline V gene (reference sequence). The CDR3 spans 15 residues. V gave up 5 bases and J gave up 2 bases, with 15 bases separating them.